Only one count was recorded for the clone carrying this TCR beta chain. The CDR3 is made up of 14 amino acids. Germline CDR1 is LNHDA and CDR2 is SQIVND (reference sequence). The V gene end was trimmed by 5 bases and the J gene end by 9 bases; junction bases not matched to a gene: 10. This entry belongs to a study of T cell changes during pregnancy in multiple sclerosis. Measured with immunoSEQ multiplex PCR; TCRdb has only the in-frame clones, and not every one. The table lists around 99,000 clones, around 92% of them singletons, with 2.6% in the top ten. Sequences were derived from peripheral blood, sampled in the first trimester of pregnancy. This receptor was obtained from a female donor with multiple sclerosis, enrolled in a pregnancy study. The gene calls are TRBV19 and TRBJ2-1; the match to TRBD2 covers 7 bases. DNA for the CDR3: TGTGCCAGTAGTTGGGGCGGGAGTAATGGTGAGCAGTTCTTC. This codes for CASSWGGSNGEQFF.